Below, 8 T cell receptor beta chains from the same sample are listed, as sequenced in a study of T cells in tuberculosis. This table comes from immunoSEQ multiplex PCR, and its TCRdb copy is limited to in-frame clones, with some not included. The sample lists around 40,000 clones, approximately 94% occurring once. Noted time point: new active TB diagnosis, blood taken before or within 7 days of starting treatment. Specimen: PBMCs, collected at tuberculosis diagnosis. Every receptor here comes from an adult with tuberculosis.

This chain uses TRBV5-4 with TRBJ2-7; unclear D gene. Deletions cut 4 bases from V and 0 bases from J, with 17 bases between. This CDR3 has 16 amino acids. From germline, CDR1 is SGHNT and CDR2 YYREEE (reference sequence). CDR3 nucleotide sequence: TGTGCCAGCAGCCCTGAGGTCGCACGGAGCTCCTACGAGCAGTACTTC. Translated, it gives CASSPEVARSSYEQYF.

This clone was found once. This rearrangement joins TRBV18 to TRBJ1-1, with 7 positions matching TRBD1. Germline V gives CDR1 KGHSH, CDR2 LQKENI. The CDR3 covers 15 residues. V lost 2 bases, J lost 2 bases, and 5 bases stayed unmatched. In DNA, the CDR3 is TGTGCCAGCTCACCAGTCCCAGGGGGAAACACTGAAGCTTTCTTT. Residues: CASSPVPGGNTEAFF.

The chain combines TRBV2 with TRBJ1-2; possible D gene TRBD1, 6 bases. The CDR3 has 16 residues. The V gene's germline CDR1 is SNHLY and CDR2 FYNNEI. Trimming took 8 bases from V and 0 from J, leaving 19 bases between them. The CDR3, as DNA: TGTGCCAGCCAGGGGCAGGGAATTCCATCTAACTATGGCTACACCTTC. As protein: CASQGQGIPSNYGYTF.

This clone has a single count. This rearrangement joins TRBV5-1 to TRBJ2-3; 13 bases are a match to TRBD2. V lost 4 bases and J lost 8; bases outside the gene matches: 7. This CDR3 comprises 15 residues. Per germline, CDR1 SGHRS and CDR2 YFSETQ. As DNA, the CDR3 is TGCGCCAGCAGCCTAACTAGCGGGGGGGCCGGTACGCAGTATTTT. Its translation: CASSLTSGGAGTQYF.

This rearrangement joins TRBV15 to TRBJ2-5; no definite D call. Trimming cost V 0 bases and J 5 bases, with 7 bases left between them. This CDR3 region has 13 residues. From germline, CDR1 is LNHNV and CDR2 YYDKDF (reference sequence). In nucleotides, the CDR3 is TGTGCCACCAGCAGAGAGTCCTCTGAGACCCAGTACTTC. This codes for CATSRESSETQYF.

The chain employs TRBV2 and TRBJ1-5; 7 bases agree with TRBD1. CDR3 length: 14 amino acids. Germline V gene sequence: CDR1 SNHLY, CDR2 FYNNEI. The V gene end was trimmed by 1 base and the J gene end by 5 bases; junction bases not matched to a gene: 2. The CDR3 spells CASSEEQGYQPQHF. The DNA of the CDR3 is TGTGCCAGCAGTGAAGAACAGGGGTATCAGCCCCAGCATTTT.

The V gene is TRBV18, the J gene TRBJ1-1; D is possibly TRBD1 (5 bases). This CDR3 region has 15 residues. Germline V gene lookup returns CDR1 KGHSH and CDR2 LQKENI. V was clipped by 2 bases and J by 5 bases, with 15 bases between them. The CDR3, as DNA: TGTGCCAGCTCACCAGGTAGCACAGGAGAGACTGAAGCTTTCTTT. This translates into CASSPGSTGETEAFF.

This chain connects TRBV2 to TRBJ2-1, with TRBD2 identical over 9 bases. The CDR3 runs 16 residues. Germline values: CDR1 SNHLY, CDR2 FYNNEI. The V and J ends lost 7 bases and 0 bases, in that order; junction bases with no gene match: 7. In DNA form, the CDR3 reads TGTGCCAGCATGGCTAGCGGGGCGAGCTCCTACAATGAGCAGTTCTTC. Translating it yields CASMASGASSYNEQFF.